Listed below are T cell receptor beta chains from one sample, sequenced in a study of T-cell memory formation after mild COVID-19. From the 5' RACE reads, TCRdb called clonotypes with MiXCR, one entry per CDR3 protein. The sample carries about 410,000 distinct CDR3 sequences, about 22% recorded once. Sequencing used PBMCs or a T cell subset sorted from them (not recorded which). These receptors were collected from an adult woman who had mild COVID-19 (a few samples of this study predate the infection). Cell type and time point are not known. Both conserved end residues are part of each CDR3. The order of the fields is V gene, J gene, D gene, clone size, CDR3 DNA, CDR3 protein. A D gene is named only where the DNA matches it firmly. Size is omitted from some rows. Given values are once, few, many or a class for expanded clones.

v_call: TRBV9; j_call: TRBJ2-5; d_call: TRBD2; clone_size: few; cdr3_nt: TGTGCCAGCAGTCGCCCCTTGGGGGGGGGAGAGACCCAGTACTTC; cdr3_aa: CASSRPLGGGETQYF
v_call: TRBV7-2; j_call: TRBJ2-7; d_call: -; clone_size: many; cdr3_nt: TGTGCCAGCAGCTTACGCCGCGGGACAGCCTACGAGCAGTACTTC; cdr3_aa: CASSLRRGTAYEQYF
v_call: TRBV7-9; j_call: TRBJ2-5; d_call: -; clone_size: -; cdr3_nt: TGTGCCAGCAGCTTAGAGTGGGGGACGGGGGAGACCCAGTACTTC; cdr3_aa: CASSLEWGTGETQYF
v_call: TRBV7-9; j_call: TRBJ2-1; d_call: -; clone_size: -; cdr3_nt: TGTGCCAGCAGCTCACTAAGGGGAGACAGCTCCTACAATGAGCAGTTCTTC; cdr3_aa: CASSSLRGDSSYNEQFF
v_call: TRBV7-9; j_call: TRBJ2-5; d_call: -; clone_size: few; cdr3_nt: TGTGCCAGCAGCCCCCCGGATAGCAGAGAGACCCAGTACTTC; cdr3_aa: CASSPPDSRETQYF
v_call: TRBV7-6; j_call: TRBJ2-3; d_call: -; clone_size: once; cdr3_nt: TGTGCCAGCGGCCCACGGGATACGCAGTATTTT; cdr3_aa: CASGPRDTQYF
v_call: TRBV2; j_call: TRBJ1-4; d_call: -; clone_size: few; cdr3_nt: TGTGCCAGCAGTGAAAAAGGCCCTAATGAAAAACTGTTTTTT; cdr3_aa: CASSEKGPNEKLFF
v_call: TRBV6-5; j_call: TRBJ1-2; d_call: -; clone_size: -; cdr3_nt: TGTGCCAGCAGTTTAGGTTACGACTATGGCTACACCTTC; cdr3_aa: CASSLGYDYGYTF
v_call: TRBV4-2; j_call: TRBJ2-7; d_call: -; clone_size: few; cdr3_nt: TGTGCCAGCTCCCCCGGACTGGGGACCGGCTACGAGCAGTACTTC; cdr3_aa: CASSPGLGTGYEQYF
v_call: TRBV29-1; j_call: TRBJ2-3; d_call: -; clone_size: few; cdr3_nt: TGCAGCGTTGAGTACAGAGTGAAAGATACGCAGTATTTT; cdr3_aa: CSVEYRVKDTQYF
v_call: TRBV6-1; j_call: TRBJ2-2; d_call: -; clone_size: -; cdr3_nt: TGTGCCAGCAGTGAACAGGGGGGGATGGCCGGGGAGCTGTTTTTT; cdr3_aa: CASSEQGGMAGELFF
v_call: TRBV29-1; j_call: TRBJ2-3; d_call: TRBD1; clone_size: -; cdr3_nt: TGCAGCGTGTTGGTCAGGGGGAGCACAGATACGCAGTATTTT; cdr3_aa: CSVLVRGSTDTQYF
v_call: TRBV7-8; j_call: TRBJ2-3; d_call: TRBD2; clone_size: once; cdr3_nt: TGTGCCAGCAGCTGGGACTATAGCGCGCGCACAGATACGCAGTATTTT; cdr3_aa: CASSWDYSARTDTQYF
v_call: TRBV7-6; j_call: TRBJ1-5; d_call: -; clone_size: -; cdr3_nt: TGTGCCAGCAGCGGGCAGGAATATGAGCCCCAGCATTTT; cdr3_aa: CASSGQEYEPQHF
v_call: TRBV27; j_call: TRBJ2-3; d_call: -; clone_size: once; cdr3_nt: TGTGCCAGCAGAGCCTACCACGCAAAAACCACAGATACGCAGTATTTT; cdr3_aa: CASRAYHAKTTDTQYF
v_call: TRBV27; j_call: TRBJ2-5; d_call: -; clone_size: -; cdr3_nt: TGTGCCAGCAGTTTAAACCTTGGGACTCGACAAGAGACCCAGTACTTC; cdr3_aa: CASSLNLGTRQETQYF
v_call: TRBV18; j_call: TRBJ2-2; d_call: -; clone_size: few; cdr3_nt: TGTGCCAGCTCACCTCGCGAAGGAACCGGGGAGCTGTTTTTT; cdr3_aa: CASSPREGTGELFF
v_call: TRBV7-2; j_call: TRBJ2-1; d_call: -; clone_size: -; cdr3_nt: TGTGCCAGCAGCTTTATGGCCTACAATGAGCAGTTCTTC; cdr3_aa: CASSFMAYNEQFF
v_call: TRBV2; j_call: TRBJ2-1; d_call: TRBD1; clone_size: -; cdr3_nt: TGTGCCAGCAGTGATCCCGGGACAGGGGGTCCTCAAACCTACAATGAGCAGTTCTTC; cdr3_aa: CASSDPGTGGPQTYNEQFF
v_call: TRBV27; j_call: TRBJ2-2; d_call: TRBD1; clone_size: -; cdr3_nt: TGTGCCAGCGGGACAGGCCCCGGGGAGCTGTTTTTT; cdr3_aa: CASGTGPGELFF
v_call: TRBV5-1; j_call: TRBJ1-2; d_call: -; clone_size: -; cdr3_nt: TGCGCCAGCAGCGTAGGACCAACAGGAGATGGCTACACCTTC; cdr3_aa: CASSVGPTGDGYTF
v_call: TRBV20-1; j_call: TRBJ2-5; d_call: TRBD1; clone_size: -; cdr3_nt: TGCAGTGCTAGATCAGGGGACAGGGAAGTCGAAGAGACCCAGTACTTC; cdr3_aa: CSARSGDREVEETQYF
v_call: TRBV24-1; j_call: TRBJ2-2; d_call: TRBD1; clone_size: few; cdr3_nt: TGTGCCACCAGTGATGGGGACAGGACGAACACCGGGGAGCTGTTTTTT; cdr3_aa: CATSDGDRTNTGELFF
v_call: TRBV6-6; j_call: TRBJ2-7; d_call: TRBD1; clone_size: -; cdr3_nt: TGTGCCAGCAGAAACCCGACAGGGGTGTGGGAGCAGTACTTC; cdr3_aa: CASRNPTGVWEQYF
v_call: TRBV20-1; j_call: TRBJ2-1; d_call: -; clone_size: -; cdr3_nt: TGCAGTGCTACCGGGGGTCGACAGAAATTTAACAATGAGCAGTTCTTC; cdr3_aa: CSATGGRQKFNNEQFF
v_call: TRBV2; j_call: TRBJ2-1; d_call: TRBD1; clone_size: -; cdr3_nt: TGTGCCAGCAGTGGGGACAGCTTCCCTCCAAATGAGCAGTTCTTC; cdr3_aa: CASSGDSFPPNEQFF
v_call: TRBV5-4; j_call: TRBJ2-3; d_call: TRBD1; clone_size: many; cdr3_nt: TGTGCCAGCAGCTCCTGGACAGGGGGAGCGAGAGATACGCAGTATTTT; cdr3_aa: CASSSWTGGARDTQYF
v_call: TRBV12-3/TRBV12-4; j_call: TRBJ2-7; d_call: -; clone_size: -; cdr3_nt: TGTGCCAGCAGTTTTGGAGGGGTTAGCTCCTACGAGCAGTACTTC; cdr3_aa: CASSFGGVSSYEQYF
v_call: TRBV7-6; j_call: TRBJ1-3; d_call: -; clone_size: -; cdr3_nt: TGTGCCAGCAGCAGAGGGGGATCCTCTGGAAACACCATATATTTT; cdr3_aa: CASSRGGSSGNTIYF
v_call: TRBV6-5; j_call: TRBJ1-2; d_call: TRBD1; clone_size: few; cdr3_nt: TGTGCCAGCAGTTACGACAGGGGGACGCATGACTACACCTTC; cdr3_aa: CASSYDRGTHDYTF
v_call: TRBV20-1; j_call: TRBJ2-3; d_call: TRBD2; clone_size: few; cdr3_nt: TGCAGTGCTAGACGGCTAGCGGGACGAATCAGCACAGATACGCAGTATTTT; cdr3_aa: CSARRLAGRISTDTQYF
v_call: TRBV7-2; j_call: TRBJ2-1; d_call: -; clone_size: few; cdr3_nt: TGTGCCAGCCTGACGGGCTACTCCTACAATGAGCAGTTCTTC; cdr3_aa: CASLTGYSYNEQFF
v_call: TRBV29-1; j_call: TRBJ2-1; d_call: -; clone_size: -; cdr3_nt: TGCACCGTCGGCGGGTCGCAGCAGTTCTTC; cdr3_aa: CTVGGSQQFF
v_call: TRBV20-1; j_call: TRBJ2-7; d_call: TRBD1; clone_size: -; cdr3_nt: TGCAGTGCTAGAGATGAGTTGGACAGGAAAGATGGGGGCGAGCAGTACTTC; cdr3_aa: CSARDELDRKDGGEQYF
v_call: TRBV5-1; j_call: TRBJ1-2; d_call: TRBD1; clone_size: -; cdr3_nt: TGCGCCAGCAGCTTGGAAGGGGGCAGAGACTATGGCTACACCTTC; cdr3_aa: CASSLEGGRDYGYTF
v_call: TRBV7-2; j_call: TRBJ2-7; d_call: -; clone_size: -; cdr3_nt: TGTGCCAGCAGCTTAGGGTTCTATCCCAGTCCGTACGAGCAGTACTTC; cdr3_aa: CASSLGFYPSPYEQYF
v_call: TRBV6-2/TRBV6-3; j_call: TRBJ1-5; d_call: TRBD1; clone_size: -; cdr3_nt: TGTGCCAGCAGGGGCACAGGGGTACGAAATCAGCCCCAGCATTTT; cdr3_aa: CASRGTGVRNQPQHF
v_call: TRBV5-6; j_call: TRBJ2-5; d_call: -; clone_size: -; cdr3_nt: TGTGCCAGCAGCTTGGGACAGTTGGGAGAGACCCAGTACTTC; cdr3_aa: CASSLGQLGETQYF
v_call: TRBV4-3; j_call: TRBJ2-3; d_call: -; clone_size: -; cdr3_nt: TGCGCCAGCAGCCAGGAGGGAGTGGAAGATACGCAGTATTTT; cdr3_aa: CASSQEGVEDTQYF
v_call: TRBV24-1; j_call: TRBJ1-4; d_call: -; clone_size: few; cdr3_nt: TGTGCCACCAGTGAAGCAGGGAATGAAAAACTGTTTTTT; cdr3_aa: CATSEAGNEKLFF
v_call: TRBV5-1; j_call: TRBJ1-2; d_call: TRBD1; clone_size: once; cdr3_nt: TGCGCCAGCAGACTTGCATACCGGGACAGGTTCAACTATGGCTACACCTTC; cdr3_aa: CASRLAYRDRFNYGYTF